Listed below are T cell receptor beta chains from one sample, sequenced in a study of blood T cell repertoires in COVID-19. Method: immunoSEQ multiplex PCR; TCRdb's copy keeps in-frame clones and lacks some. The sample carries 300,000 to 400,000 clones, under 95% recorded once. Sequencing was carried out using peripheral blood. Receptor source: a woman between 18 and 29 years old who had recovered from COVID-19. Both conserved end residues are part of each CDR3. A D gene is named only where the DNA matches it firmly. Size tells how often a clone was seen (once, few, many) or the class of an expanded clone, and some rows leave it out.

D,V,J,size,CDR3,DNA
.,TRBV10-3,TRBJ1-1,.,CAISDRGPGGGTEAFF,TGTGCCATCAGTGACCGGGGGCCGGGAGGAGGTACTGAAGCTTTCTTT
TRBD2,TRBV3-1/TRBV3-2,TRBJ2-1,.,CASSQDLSGIGTYNEQFF,TGTGCCAGCAGCCAAGATTTAAGCGGGATAGGGACCTACAATGAGCAGTTCTTC
.,TRBV6-4,TRBJ1-1,.,CASSEKPLTEAFF,TGTGCCAGCAGTGAAAAACCGCTAACTGAAGCTTTCTTT
.,TRBV19,TRBJ2-1,.,CASSMTSTFLDEQFF,TGTGCCAGTAGTATGACTAGTACTTTTTTGGATGAGCAGTTCTTC
TRBD2,TRBV7-2,TRBJ2-2,.,CASSPGLAGAGELFF,TGTGCCAGCAGCCCCGGACTAGCGGGAGCCGGGGAGCTGTTTTTT
TRBD1,TRBV5-1,TRBJ1-5,.,CASSLGTDQPQHF,TGCGCCAGCAGCTTAGGGACAGATCAGCCCCAGCATTTT
TRBD1,TRBV6-1,TRBJ2-3,.,CASSEADRGGTDTQYF,TGTGCCAGCAGTGAAGCCGACAGGGGAGGCACAGATACGCAGTATTTT
.,TRBV7-9,TRBJ2-2,.,CASRVKTGGTGELFF,TGTGCCAGCAGGGTGAAGACAGGAGGCACCGGGGAGCTGTTTTTT
.,TRBV7-9,TRBJ2-2,.,CASSSPRQVADTGELFF,TGTGCCAGCAGCTCTCCCAGACAGGTCGCGGACACCGGGGAGCTGTTTTTT
TRBD1,TRBV28,TRBJ1-5,.,CASTANRGAFGPQHF,TGTGCCAGCACCGCGAACAGGGGTGCCTTCGGGCCCCAGCATTTT
.,TRBV7-6,TRBJ1-2,once,CASSLNSFGDSYYGYTF,TGTGCCAGCAGCTTAAATTCTTTTGGAGATAGCTACTATGGCTACACCTTC
.,TRBV5-1,TRBJ1-1,.,CASSFREFLTEAFF,TGCGCCAGCAGCTTTCGGGAGTTTTTAACTGAAGCTTTCTTT
.,TRBV19,TRBJ2-5,.,CASSIQGKKETQYF,TGTGCCAGTAGTATACAGGGAAAGAAAGAGACCCAGTACTTC
.,TRBV28,TRBJ1-2,.,CAVPGRTYGYTF,TGTGCCGTCCCTGGCAGGACTTATGGCTACACCTTC
.,TRBV20-1,TRBJ1-4,.,CSASTPGALFF,TGCAGTGCTAGCACCCCGGGAGCACTGTTTTTT
.,TRBV19,TRBJ1-5,.,CASSKEKASNQPQHF,TGTGCCAGTAGTAAGGAGAAAGCGAGCAATCAGCCCCAGCATTTT
.,TRBV24-1,TRBJ2-1,.,CATSGYFPNEQFF,TGTGCCACCAGTGGCTATTTCCCCAATGAGCAGTTCTTC
TRBD1,TRBV29-1,TRBJ2-5,.,CSVRGGRGETQYF,TGCAGCGTCCGAGGGGGCAGGGGAGAGACCCAGTACTTC
TRBD2,TRBV9,TRBJ2-3,.,CASSGSGSKTDTQYF,TGTGCCAGCAGCGGTAGCGGGAGTAAGACAGATACGCAGTATTTT
TRBD2,TRBV29-1,TRBJ2-1,.,CSVAYAGGPNEQFF,TGCAGCGTGGCCTACGCGGGAGGGCCCAATGAGCAGTTCTTC
.,TRBV5-1,TRBJ1-2,once,CASSPPTEGYGYTF,TGCGCCAGCAGCCCCCCGACGGAGGGCTATGGCTACACCTTC
.,TRBV19,TRBJ1-1,.,CASSIDGGGRGRVPNTEAFF,TGTGCCAGTAGTATAGATGGCGGGGGGAGGGGCCGGGTACCGAACACTGAAGCTTTCTTT
.,TRBV3-1/TRBV3-2,TRBJ1-2,.,CASSQDRSGGASGYTF,TGTGCCAGCAGCCAAGACCGGTCGGGAGGGGCGTCTGGCTACACCTTC
.,TRBV6-1,TRBJ2-3,.,CASSERGRGSTDTQYF,TGTGCCAGCAGTGAAAGGGGCAGGGGTAGCACAGATACGCAGTATTTT
TRBD1,TRBV12-5,TRBJ2-4,.,CASGLVQGTLAKNIQYF,TGTGCTAGTGGTTTGGTACAGGGGACACTAGCCAAAAACATTCAGTACTTC
TRBD2,TRBV5-4,TRBJ2-3,.,CASSLDAGASTDTQYF,TGTGCCAGCAGCTTGGACGCGGGAGCTAGCACAGATACGCAGTATTTT
TRBD1,TRBV10-2,TRBJ1-1,.,CASSEGQVNTEAFF,TGCGCCAGCAGTGAGGGACAGGTCAACACTGAAGCTTTCTTT
TRBD1,TRBV4-3,TRBJ2-1,.,CASSQAHLIQGTRTNEQFF,TGCGCCAGCAGCCAAGCACACCTAATACAGGGGACAAGGACGAATGAGCAGTTCTTC
.,TRBV19,TRBJ1-6,.,CASADSSYNSPLHF,TGTGCCAGCGCGGACAGCTCCTATAATTCACCCCTCCACTTT
TRBD1,TRBV27,TRBJ1-1,.,CASSLGWGRGRTTEAFF,TGTGCCAGCAGTTTGGGTTGGGGCAGGGGGCGTACGACTGAAGCTTTCTTT
.,TRBV28,TRBJ2-3,.,CASSATGDTQYF,TGTGCCAGCAGTGCGACCGGGGATACGCAGTATTTT
TRBD1,TRBV25-1,TRBJ1-6,.,CASSGTGVGNSPLHF,TGTGCCAGCAGTGGGACAGGGGTAGGGAATTCACCCCTCCACTTT
TRBD2,TRBV7-8,TRBJ2-3,.,CASSFKTSGRARDTQYF,TGTGCCAGCAGCTTTAAAACGAGCGGGAGGGCCAGAGATACGCAGTATTTT
TRBD1,TRBV18,TRBJ1-2,.,CASSGTGRANYGYTF,TGTGCCAGCTCCGGGACAGGGAGAGCTAACTATGGCTACACCTTC
TRBD2,TRBV7-9,TRBJ2-1,.,CASRTDSGSSYNEQFF,TGTGCCAGCAGAACGGATAGCGGGAGCTCCTACAATGAGCAGTTCTTC
TRBD2,TRBV11-2,TRBJ2-3,.,CASSSIKREGQYTQYF,TGTGCCAGCAGCTCGATAAAGCGGGAGGGCCAGTATACGCAGTATTTT
.,TRBV6-5,TRBJ1-2,few,CASGTRYGYTF,TGTGCCAGCGGCACACGTTATGGCTACACCTTC
TRBD2,TRBV6-1,TRBJ2-5,.,CASSDDYSGSSAEETQYF,TGTGCCAGCAGTGATGACTATAGCGGGAGTAGTGCAGAAGAGACCCAGTACTTC
TRBD1,TRBV6-5,TRBJ1-6,.,CASSYGGTGSNSPLHF,TGTGCCAGCAGTTACGGCGGGACAGGGAGTAATTCACCCCTCCACTTT
TRBD2,TRBV27,TRBJ2-3,.,CASSLLAGRGVGTDTQYF,TGTGCCAGCAGTTTACTAGCGGGGCGAGGGGTAGGCACAGATACGCAGTATTTT
TRBD1,TRBV27,TRBJ1-2,once,CASSWGQGYGYTF,TGTGCCAGCAGTTGGGGACAGGGCTATGGCTACACCTTC
.,TRBV29-1,TRBJ2-3,.,CSVVRDATDTQYF,TGCAGCGTTGTACGGGATGCTACAGATACGCAGTATTTT
.,TRBV5-4,TRBJ2-3,.,CASSLEGRSTDTQYF,TGTGCCAGCAGCTTGGAGGGGAGGTCCACAGATACGCAGTATTTT